What follows are 19 T cell receptor beta chains derived from one specimen sequenced in a study of vaccination and CD4 T cells after COVID-19. Which antigens these TCRs recognize remains unknown. Treatment specified: roughly 10-day PBMC culture with coronavirus spike peptide pools or control peptides (ViraFEST assay). The Oncomine TCR Beta short-read assay sequenced DNA from cultured CD4+ T cells. MiXCR was run by TCRdb on the PCR reads, yielding one entry per CDR3 protein. The repertoire has under 15,000 distinct CDR3 sequences, approximately 46% of them found once; the top ten carry approximately 15%. The source material was CD4+ T cells from blood, cultured in vitro. Source of these receptors: a human donor who had recovered from COVID-19.

This rearrangement joins TRBV5-1 to TRBJ2-3; D may be TRBD2 (6 bases). Trimming cost V 1 base and J 4 bases, with 19 bases left between them. This CDR3 region has 17 residues. Germline CDR1 and CDR2: SGHRS and YFSETQ. The CDR3 loop reads CASSLRGRERSADTQYF. The CDR3 DNA follows: TGCGCCAGCAGCTTGAGAGGCCGGGAGCGGTCAGCAGATACGCAGTATTTT.

The J gene is TRBJ2-7, the V gene TRBV21-1; TRBD1 is the table's D call and was not checked against the DNA. TRBV21-1 is annotated as a pseudogene. The CDR3 totals 14 residues. The CDR3 region is CATPRQGVSYEQYF. The CDR3 region has the DNA TGTGCCACCCCTCGGCAGGGAGTATCCTACGAGCAGTACTTC.

This chain joins TRBV12-3 or TRBV12-4 and TRBJ2-7, with TRBD2 matching 7 bases. This CDR3 region has 14 residues. Trimming took 2 bases from V and 7 from J; bases not matched to a gene: 8. CDR3 residues: CASSLRGRSVEQYF. The CDR3 DNA reads TGTGCCAGCAGTTTACGCGGGAGAAGCGTAGAGCAGTACTTC.

V gene TRBV15 combines with J gene TRBJ2-1; no reliable D call. CDR1 is LNHNV, CDR2 YYDKDF, per germline (reference sequence). The CDR3 spans 16 residues. The germline V and J ends were trimmed by 0 bases and 4 bases, with 13 bases remaining between them. This CDR3 reads CATSRDRGNQYNEQFF. In DNA form, the CDR3 reads TGTGCCACCAGCAGAGATCGCGGAAACCAGTACAATGAGCAGTTCTTC.

This chain connects TRBV28 to TRBJ2-4; TRBD2 matches at 7 bases. This CDR3 comprises 16 residues. The V gene's germline CDR1 is MDHEN and CDR2 SYDVKM. The V gene end was trimmed by 3 bases and the J gene end by 1 base; junction bases not matched to a gene: 6. The CDR3 reads CASSFGGSKAKNIQYF. CDR3 coding DNA: TGTGCCAGCAGTTTTGGCGGGAGTAAGGCCAAAAACATTCAGTACTTC. The variable domain in full, completed from reference TRBV28 and TRBJ2-4, reads DVKVTQSSRYLVKRTGEKVFLECVQDMDHENMFWYRQDPGLGLRLIYFSYDVKMKEKGDIPEGYSVSREKKERFSLILESASTNQTSMYLCASSFGGSKAKNIQYFGAGTRLSVL.

A few counts support this clonotype. The chain joins TRBV5-1 to TRBJ2-2; 9 bases align to TRBD1. This CDR3 spans 15 amino acids. The germline CDR1 and CDR2 sequences are SGHRS and YFSETQ. J was trimmed by 0 bases and V by 7 bases; bases with no gene match: 4. The DNA of the CDR3 is TGCGCCAGCTCAACAGGGGGCACGAACACCGGGGAGCTGTTTTTT. This gives the protein CASSTGGTNTGELFF.

This clonotype was seen a handful of times. The chain carries TRBV2 and TRBJ1-5; D is ambiguous. The V end lost 4 bases, the J end lost 4 bases, and 8 bases lay between the germline ends. This CDR3 has 13 residues. Germline V lookup: CDR1 SNHLY, CDR2 FYNNEI. CDR3 region: CASSGRGNQPQHF. CDR3 DNA: TGTGCCAGCAGTGGGCGGGGAAATCAGCCCCAGCATTTT. Complete variable domain (other parts from reference TRBV2 and TRBJ1-5): EPEVTQTPSHQVTQMGQEVILRCVPISNHLYFYWYRQILGQKVEFLVSFYNNEISEKSEIFDDQFSVERPDGSNFTLKIRSTKLEDSAMYFCASSGRGNQPQHFGDGTRLSIL.

The gene calls are TRBV7-8 and TRBJ2-7, with 7 bases that match TRBD1. The CDR3 is 15 amino acids. J was trimmed by 6 bases and V by 5 bases; bases with no gene match: 13. CDR1 and CDR2 (germline): SGHVS, FQNEAQ. CDR3 region: CASSNVGRGPLEQYF. The CDR3 DNA reads TGTGCCAGCAGCAACGTAGGTAGGGGGCCCCTCGAGCAGTACTTC.

The rearrangement links TRBV7-2 to TRBJ2-5; D tentatively reads TRBD1 or TRBD2 (5 bases each). CDR1 is SGHTA, CDR2 FQGNSA, per germline. This CDR3 is built from 16 residues. V lost 3 bases and J lost 4, with 18 bases in between. CDR3 protein: CASSLRTRGGLETQYF. In DNA form, the CDR3 reads TGTGCCAGCAGCTTGCGAACGAGGGGTGGGTTAGAGACCCAGTACTTC.

This rearrangement joins TRBV5-1 to TRBJ2-1; 7 bases are shared with TRBD2. The CDR3 consists of 15 residues. The junction had 5 bases not matched to a gene; V was cut back by 4 bases and J by 1 base. CDR1 and CDR2 (germline): SGHRS, YFSETQ. DNA for the CDR3: TGCGCCAGCAGCCCGCTAGCGGCGTCCTACAATGAGCAGTTCTTC. Amino acids: CASSPLAASYNEQFF.

V and J are TRBV12-3 or TRBV12-4 and TRBJ1-2; the D gene is possibly TRBD1 (5 bases). V was shortened by 6 bases and J by 3 bases, with 20 bases between the two germline ends. There are 16 residues in the CDR3. The CDR3 here is CASSSRGRGVHYGYTF. The CDR3 region has the DNA TGTGCCAGCAGCTCCCGGGGGAGGGGTGTGCACTATGGCTACACCTTC.

This clonotype has only one observation. J is TRBJ1-5 and V is TRBV4-1, with D unresolved. This CDR3 comprises 14 residues. V lost 4 bases, J lost 3 bases, and 10 bases lay in between. The germline V gene encodes CDR1 MGHRA and CDR2 YSYEKL. The CDR3 is CASSRRVVNQPQHF. In DNA, the CDR3 is TGCGCCAGCAGCCGGCGGGTGGTCAATCAGCCCCAGCATTTT.

This chain joins TRBV6-1 and TRBJ2-5; no clear D gene. CDR3 length: 13 amino acids. V lost 5 bases, J lost 2 bases, and 9 bases lay in between. CDR1 and CDR2 from the germline V gene are MNHNS and SASEGT. The CDR3: CASSPDGQETQYF. In DNA, the CDR3 is TGTGCCAGCAGTCCGGACGGACAAGAGACCCAGTACTTC.

This sequence joins TRBV20-1 and TRBJ2-3; 8 bases map to TRBD2. V shed 5 bases, J shed 2 bases, and the junction held 3 bases outside the gene matches. This CDR3 is 13 amino acids long. Per the germline V gene, CDR1 is DFQATT and CDR2 is SNEGSKA (reference sequence). The CDR3 loop reads CSAAGLVTDTQYF. In DNA, the CDR3 is TGCAGTGCTGCGGGACTAGTCACAGATACGCAGTATTTT.

The rearrangement links TRBV5-4 to TRBJ2-7, with D perhaps TRBD1 (6 bases). The CDR3 contains 15 residues. Between the trimmed V and J ends, which lost 0 bases and 0 bases, there was a span of 10 bases. Germline V gene sequence: CDR1 SGHNT, CDR2 YYREEE (reference sequence). The CDR3 loop reads CASSLGQDSSYEQYF. Written as DNA, the CDR3 is TGTGCCAGCAGCTTGGGACAGGATAGCTCCTACGAGCAGTACTTC.

The chain recombines TRBV2 with TRBJ2-2; the match to TRBD1 covers 8 bases. The V gene end was trimmed by 1 base and the J gene end by 7 bases; junction bases not matched to a gene: 5. The CDR3 loop spans 15 amino acids. Germline CDR1 SNHLY, CDR2 FYNNEI. The CDR3 nucleotides read TGTGCCAGCAGTGAAGGACAGGGGTACGGCGGGGAGCTGTTTTTT. Encoded protein: CASSEGQGYGGELFF.

In its sample, this clonotype was seen a few times. The chain is built from TRBV20-1 and TRBJ2-5, with D possibly being TRBD1 (5 bases). Germline lookup yields CDR1 DFQATT and CDR2 SNEGSKA (reference sequence). The V end lost 6 bases, the J end lost 1 base, and 21 bases lay between the germline ends. This CDR3 region has 16 residues. This CDR3 reads CSAPISKTALQETQYF. DNA for the CDR3: TGCAGTGCCCCTATCTCGAAGACAGCACTCCAAGAGACCCAGTACTTC.

The chain carries TRBV28 and TRBJ2-3, with a possible D match to TRBD1 (6 bases). Germline V lookup: CDR1 MDHEN, CDR2 SYDVKM. V lost 2 bases to trimming and J lost 6 bases, with 15 bases between them. The CDR3 consists of 15 residues. CDR3 region: CASSLNPPGQDTQYF. CDR3 coding DNA: TGTGCCAGCAGTTTAAACCCCCCCGGACAGGATACGCAGTATTTT.

The CDR3 spells CASSPSPGPYEQYF. CDR3 coding DNA: TGCGCCAGCAGCCCCAGTCCCGGGCCCTACGAGCAGTACTTC. The chain recombines TRBV5-1 with TRBJ2-7; D unclear. V was cut by 4 bases and J by 2 bases, with 13 bases left in between. Germline CDR1 is SGHRS and CDR2 is YFSETQ. This CDR3 contains 14 residues. Using reference TRBV5-1 and TRBJ2-7 for the parts outside the CDR3, the full variable domain is KAGVTQTPRYLIKTRGQQVTLSCSPISGHRSVSWYQQTPGQGLQFLFEYFSETQRNKGNFPGRFSGRQFSNSRSEMNVSTLELGDSALYLCASSPSPGPYEQYFGPGTRLTVT.